The rows below give T cell receptor beta chains drawn from one sample of a study of blood T cells in healthy people across ages. TCRdb re-called the 5' RACE reads through MiXCR, storing one row per CDR3 protein. Of just over 1 million distinct CDR3 sequences in the sample, under 45% are singletons; the top ten hold 18%. The sequenced material came from blood. The receptors were sampled from a woman in her fifties or sixties in good health. The CDR3 runs from the conserved cysteine through the conserved F or W. D genes are given only for firm matches. Clone sizes are given selectively: once, few, many, or a class where the clone is expanded.

>TRBD1|TRBV18|NA|TRBJ1-4
TGTGCCAGCTCACCAAGACAGGGGAAAAATGAGAAACTGTTTTTT
CASSPRQGKNEKLFF
>NA|TRBV4-2|NA|TRBJ2-7
TGTGCCAGCAGCCAAGACCGAAGGGACACCGAGCAGTACTTC
CASSQDRRDTEQYF
>NA|TRBV18|NA|TRBJ1-6
TGTGCCAGCTCACCCCGGAGCGCCGATAATTCACCCCTCCACTTT
CASSPRSADNSPLHF
>TRBD1|TRBV29-1|few|TRBJ1-2
TGCAGCGTCCCGAGGGACAGGGTGTATGGCTACACCTTC
CSVPRDRVYGYTF
>TRBD1|TRBV27|NA|TRBJ1-2
TGTGCCAGCAGTCCCCGACAGGGGGCCTATGGCTACACCTTC
CASSPRQGAYGYTF
>TRBD2|TRBV3-1|few|TRBJ2-1
TGTGCCAGCAGCGAGACTAGCGGGTCCCAAGTTGAGCAGTTCTTC
CASSETSGSQVEQFF
>TRBD1|TRBV4-2|NA|TRBJ2-5
TGTGCCAGCAGCCAAGATAGGGGGACAGGGGAGACCCAGTACTTC
CASSQDRGTGETQYF
>NA|TRBV5-1|once|TRBJ1-1
TGCGCCAGCAGCTGGGGGACCGGACGCGAAGCTTTCTTT
CASSWGTGREAFF
>TRBD2|TRBV20-1|NA|TRBJ2-1
TGCAGTGCTCTCAGGACTAGCGGGAGGGCCTACTACAATGAGCAGTTCTTC
CSALRTSGRAYYNEQFF
>NA|TRBV7-9|few|TRBJ2-3
TGTGCCAGCAGCTTAGTGGTGGCAACCGGGGCAGATACGCAGTATTTT
CASSLVVATGADTQYF
>TRBD2|TRBV7-9|few|TRBJ2-7
TGTGCCAGCAGCGTCACTAGCGGGAGGTCGTCCTACGAGCAGTACTTC
CASSVTSGRSSYEQYF
>TRBD1|TRBV6-2/TRBV6-3|few|TRBJ2-3
TGTGCCAGCACCAAAGGGACAGGGGAGGCAGATACGCAGTATTTT
CASTKGTGEADTQYF
>TRBD2|TRBV20-1|few|TRBJ2-7
TGCAGTGCTAGAGCCAAACTAGCGGGATACGAGCAGTACTTC
CSARAKLAGYEQYF
>NA|TRBV5-1|NA|TRBJ1-5
TGCGCCAGCAGCTTGGAGGGGGGTAGGAATCAGCCCCAGCATTTT
CASSLEGGRNQPQHF
>NA|TRBV20-1|NA|TRBJ2-1
TGCAGTGCTCTCGGACAGTCGCTCCCTCACAATGAGCAGTTCTTC
CSALGQSLPHNEQFF
>TRBD2|TRBV7-9|few|TRBJ2-7
TGTGCCAGCAGCTCCTCTGGACTAGCGGGAAAATTGGGATATGAGCAGTACTTC
CASSSSGLAGKLGYEQYF
>TRBD2|TRBV20-1|NA|TRBJ2-3
TGCAGTGCACCAAACCCCGGGACTAGCGGGAGTTTTGATACGCAGTATTTT
CSAPNPGTSGSFDTQYF
>TRBD1|TRBV24-1|few|TRBJ2-7
TGTGCCACCAGTGAGGGGGACAGTACCCGATACGAGCAGTACTTC
CATSEGDSTRYEQYF
>NA|TRBV6-5|NA|TRBJ1-1
TGTGCCAGCAGTTACGACGGGGAGGAGGTGATCACTGAAGCTTTCTTT
CASSYDGEEVITEAFF
>NA|TRBV27|NA|TRBJ2-2
TGTGCCAGCAGTTTAGGAGGCCTCAACACCGGGGAGCTGTTTTTT
CASSLGGLNTGELFF
>NA|TRBV2|few|TRBJ2-3
TGTGCCAGCAGTGATATTAGGGAGGAAGATACGCAGTATTTT
CASSDIREEDTQYF
>TRBD2|TRBV30|NA|TRBJ2-7
TGTGCCTGGGGGACTAGCGGGGCCTACAATGAGCAGTACTTC
CAWGTSGAYNEQYF
>NA|TRBV7-2|NA|TRBJ1-2
TGTGCCAGCAGCCCAGCCGTAGGGTTATATGGCTACACCTTC
CASSPAVGLYGYTF
>NA|TRBV4-1|few|TRBJ1-1
TGCGCCAGCAGCCAGGAGGTATGGACTGAAGCTTTCTTT
CASSQEVWTEAFF
>TRBD2|TRBV28|NA|TRBJ2-2
TGTGCCAGCAGTCCCCCGACTAGCACGAGCGGGGAGCTGTTTTTT
CASSPPTSTSGELFF
>TRBD2|TRBV27|once|TRBJ2-1
TGTGCCAGCAGTTCAAATCTAGCGGCCTCCTACAATGAGCAGTTCTTC
CASSSNLAASYNEQFF
>TRBD2|TRBV5-1|few|TRBJ2-2
TGCGCCAGCAGAAGCGGGACTTTGAACACCGGGGAGCTGTTTTTT
CASRSGTLNTGELFF
>TRBD1|TRBV4-1|few|TRBJ2-7
TGCGCCAGCAGCCAAACAGGGGTTTGGGAGCAGTACTTC
CASSQTGVWEQYF
>NA|TRBV28|few|TRBJ2-7
TGTGCCAGCAGCGATATCGGATACGAGCAGTACTTC
CASSDIGYEQYF